Listed here are 30 T cell receptor beta chains from one sample, sequenced in a study of blood T cell repertoires in COVID-19. Only in-frame clones appear in the TCRdb table, and some are missing; sequencing was by immunoSEQ multiplex PCR. Seen here are more than 100,000 clones, about 85% observed once, and the top ten hold 3.1%. Sample: peripheral blood. The origin of the receptors is a man in his forties or fifties in a cohort sampled during active COVID-19.

The chain employs TRBV3-1 (or the pseudogene TRBV3-2) and TRBJ2-3; D unclear. The germline V and J ends were trimmed by 3 bases and 0 bases, with 13 bases remaining between them. Germline V lookup: CDR1 LGHDT, CDR2 YNNKEL (reference sequence). The CDR3 extends over 16 amino acids. The CDR3 nucleotides read TGTGCCAGCAGCCAGGGCCCAGCTTCTAGCACAGATACGCAGTATTTT. Its translation is CASSQGPASSTDTQYF.

The chain couples TRBV5-4 to TRBJ2-3; TRBD1 agrees at 8 bases. Per germline, CDR1 SGHNT and CDR2 YYREEE (reference sequence). The CDR3 loop spans 17 amino acids. V shed 4 bases, J shed 2 bases, and the junction held 12 bases outside the gene matches. CDR3 in DNA: TGTGCCAGCAGCCATCGGACAGGGCGAAACTTCACAGATACGCAGTATTTT. This sequence encodes CASSHRTGRNFTDTQYF. Full variable domain (remainder filled in from reference TRBV5-4 and TRBJ2-3): ETGVTQSPTHLIKTRGQQVTLRCSSQSGHNTVSWYQQALGQGPQFIFQYYREEENGRGNFPPRFSGLQFPNYSSELNVNALELDDSALYLCASSHRTGRNFTDTQYFGPGTRLTVL.

The rearrangement links TRBV6-6 to TRBJ2-3, with 8 nucleotides matching TRBD2. This CDR3 contains 14 residues. V lost 6 bases and J lost 2; bases outside the gene matches: 4. Germline assignment: CDR1 MNHNY and CDR2 SVGAGI (reference sequence). In nucleotides, the CDR3 is TGTGCCAGCAGCGGCGGGGGGCTCACAGATACGCAGTATTTT. Protein: CASSGGGLTDTQYF.

The V gene is TRBV5-6, the J gene TRBJ1-3; no reliable D call. The germline V gene encodes CDR1 SGHDT and CDR2 YYEEEE. The CDR3 is made up of 15 amino acids. V lost 0 bases, J lost 0 bases, and 7 bases lay in between. This CDR3 reads CASSLGAYSGNTIYF. CDR3 nucleotide sequence: TGTGCCAGCAGCTTGGGGGCCTACTCTGGAAACACCATATATTTT.

The gene calls are TRBV7-8 and TRBJ2-1; TRBD2 agrees at 9 bases. CDR3 length: 15 residues. The trim removed 4 bases at V and 5 bases at J, leaving 6 bases unmatched. CDR1 is SGHVS, CDR2 FQNEAQ, per germline. The DNA of the CDR3 is TGTGCCAGCAGCTCCCCGCGGGGGGGGGACAATGAGCAGTTCTTC. Translated, it gives CASSSPRGGDNEQFF.

The chain is built from TRBV9 and TRBJ1-3; 7 positions agree with TRBD1. Germline V gene data show CDR1 as SGDLS and CDR2 as YYNGEE. The CDR3 has 15 residues. Trimming at V came to 0 bases and at J to 0 bases, leaving 0 bases not matched to a gene. In DNA, the CDR3 is TGTGCCAGCAGCGTAGGGGACAGCTCTGGAAACACCATATATTTT. This sequence encodes CASSVGDSSGNTIYF.

The V gene is TRBV9, the J gene TRBJ1-1, with TRBD1 identical over 7 bases. The CDR3 contains 16 residues. Germline loops: CDR1 SGDLS, CDR2 YYNGEE. V shed 0 bases and J 6 bases; nucleotides not matched to a gene: 11. The CDR3: CASSVGKGQGEAEAFF. Written as DNA, the CDR3 is TGTGCCAGCAGCGTAGGGAAGGGGCAGGGGGAAGCTGAAGCTTTCTTT.

The table lists this clone with a few counts. The CDR3 protein is CASSFGGSDLEQFF. CDR3 in DNA: TGTGCCAGCAGCTTTGGGGGGTCCGACCTCGAGCAGTTCTTC. J is TRBJ2-1 and V is TRBV7-9; TRBD2 is a possible D gene (6 bases). CDR1 and CDR2 (germline): SEHNR, FQNEAQ (reference sequence). The germline V and J ends were trimmed by 3 bases and 10 bases, with 16 bases remaining between them. The CDR3 is 14 amino acids.

V is TRBV9 and J is TRBJ2-3, with D uncertain. Trimming took off 4 bases at V and 5 bases at J, with 8 bases between the two ends. This CDR3 is 12 amino acids long. Germline CDR1 reads SGDLS; CDR2 reads YYNGEE. The chain's CDR3 is CASSPVVDTQYF. CDR3 nucleotide sequence: TGTGCCAGCAGCCCAGTTGTAGATACGCAGTATTTT.

This chain joins TRBV19 and TRBJ1-2, with 8 bases matching TRBD1. The germline V gene encodes CDR1 LNHDA and CDR2 SQIVND (reference sequence). Germline trimming cut 5 bases from V and 2 bases from J; bases unmatched to any gene: 7. The CDR3 runs to 15 residues. This CDR3 reads CASSHPGQENYGYTF. Written as DNA, the CDR3 is TGTGCCAGTAGTCATCCGGGACAGGAAAACTATGGCTACACCTTC. The whole variable domain, filled in from reference TRBV19 and TRBJ1-2, reads DGGITQSPKYLFRKEGQNVTLSCEQNLNHDAMYWYRQDPGQGLRLIYYSQIVNDFQKGDIAEGYSVSREKKESFPLTVTSAQKNPTAFYLCASSHPGQENYGYTFGSGTRLTVV.

This chain uses TRBV29-1 with TRBJ2-3; TRBD2 agrees at 11 bases. Germline CDR1 SQVTM, CDR2 ANQGSEA. The CDR3 is 13 residues long. V lost 6 bases to trimming and J lost 3 bases; unmatched junction nucleotides: 2. The CDR3 spells CSVLAGGTDTQYF. The DNA of the CDR3 is TGCAGCGTGTTAGCGGGGGGGACAGATACGCAGTATTTT.

The CDR3, as DNA: TGTGCCAGCAGCCTAAGGACAGAAAACATTCAGTACTTC. Protein: CASSLRTENIQYF. The V call is TRBV13, the J call TRBJ2-4; D is possibly TRBD1 (6 bases). Trimming shortened V by 5 bases and J by 5 bases, and 10 bases separated the two germline ends. Germline CDR1 reads PRHDT; CDR2 reads FYEKMQ (reference sequence). The CDR3 runs to 13 residues.

The J gene is TRBJ1-2, the V gene TRBV6-6, with 7 bases aligning to TRBD1. Germline V CDR1 and CDR2: MNHNY, SVGAGI (reference sequence). The CDR3 contains 12 residues. Losses at the gene ends were 3 bases for V and 8 bases for J; bases not matched to a gene: 3. The CDR3, as DNA: TGTGCCAGCAGTTATACAGGGGACGGCTACACCTTC. This gives the protein CASSYTGDGYTF.

The chain recombines TRBV5-1 with TRBJ1-4; no clear D gene. Per germline, CDR1 SGHRS and CDR2 YFSETQ. The CDR3 length is 13 residues. Trimming removed 9 bases from V and 8 bases from J, with 17 bases in between. The CDR3 is CATAIQVGEKLFF. The CDR3, as DNA: TGCGCCACCGCAATTCAGGTTGGCGAAAAACTGTTTTTT.

J is TRBJ2-3 and V is TRBV12-5; D is undetermined. Trimming cost V 2 bases and J 0 bases, with 9 bases left between them. The CDR3 length is 15 residues. From germline, CDR1 is LGHNT and CDR2 FRNRAP. This chain's CDR3 is CASGLFGGSTDTQYF. CDR3 DNA sequence: TGTGCTAGTGGTTTGTTCGGCGGAAGCACAGATACGCAGTATTTT.

The chain combines TRBV5-5 with TRBJ2-1; D is possibly TRBD1 (6 bases). Germline CDR1 is SGHKS and CDR2 is YYEKEE (reference sequence). The CDR3 runs 16 residues. Between the trimmed V and J ends, which lost 4 bases and 2 bases, there was a span of 16 bases. The CDR3 sequence: CASSGRGHPTYNEQFF. CDR3 nucleotides: TGTGCCAGCAGCGGACGGGGACATCCTACCTACAATGAGCAGTTCTTC.

The CDR3 DNA is TGCGCCAGCAGCTTTCAGGGTTTTAATGAAAAACTGTTTTTT. Amino acids: CASSFQGFNEKLFF. V gene TRBV5-1 combines with J gene TRBJ1-4; D might be TRBD1 (5 bases). V lost 2 bases, J lost 4 bases, and 9 bases lay in between. The CDR3 contains 14 residues. CDR1 is SGHRS, CDR2 YFSETQ, per germline.

This clone was seen more than once but under ten times. This chain's CDR3 is CASSPRLGGETQYF. The CDR3 DNA reads as TGTGCCAGCAGTCCCCGACTCGGCGGGGAGACCCAGTACTTC. The gene calls are TRBV2 and TRBJ2-5; a possible D gene is TRBD2 (5 bases). V lost 5 bases, J lost 5 bases, and 15 bases lay in between. CDR1 is SNHLY and CDR2 is FYNNEI in the germline V gene. The CDR3 sequence is 14 residues long.

The V gene is TRBV18, the J gene TRBJ2-7; 7 bases are a match to TRBD2. The CDR3 is 14 amino acids. CDR1 and CDR2 from the germline V gene are KGHSH and LQKENI. J lost 7 bases, V lost 4 bases, and 10 bases had no gene match. DNA for the CDR3: TGTGCCAGCTCACGAACGGCGGGGGTGCGGGAGCAGTACGTC. It encodes CASSRTAGVREQYV.

The chain uses TRBV4-1 and TRBJ2-1, with 12 bases lining up with TRBD1. Germline V gives CDR1 MGHRA, CDR2 YSYEKL. The CDR3 is 15 residues long. V dropped 4 bases and J dropped 8; count of bases not matched to a gene: 6. CDR3 nucleotide sequence: TGCGCCAGCAGCCTCCGGGACAGGGGGCACGATGAGCAGTTCTTC. This encodes CASSLRDRGHDEQFF.

This chain uses TRBV10-3 with TRBJ2-5, with TRBD2 matching over 10 bases. V dropped 3 bases and J dropped 2; count of bases not matched to a gene: 6. The CDR3 covers 16 residues. Germline CDR1 reads ENHRY; CDR2 reads SYGVKD. This CDR3 is CAISDYGLAVQETQYF. The CDR3, as DNA: TGTGCCATCAGTGACTACGGACTAGCGGTACAAGAGACCCAGTACTTC.

This clone was counted a single time. J is TRBJ1-4 and V is TRBV18; TRBD1 agrees at 7 bases. There are 16 residues in the CDR3. Germline loops: CDR1 KGHSH, CDR2 LQKENI. The ends lost 4 bases at V and 0 bases at J; junction bases unmatched: 5. In DNA form, the CDR3 reads TGTGCCAGCTCACTGGGACAGCTTGCAACTAATGAAAAACTGTTTTTT. It specifies CASSLGQLATNEKLFF.

The V call is TRBV28, the J call TRBJ1-4; maybe TRBD1 (5 bases). Trimming pared 2 bases from V and 8 bases from J, leaving 15 bases between. The CDR3 loop spans 15 amino acids. In germline, CDR1 is MDHEN, CDR2 SYDVKM. This chain's CDR3 is CASSLNGGFGEKLFF. The CDR3 DNA follows: TGTGCCAGCAGTTTAAATGGGGGGTTCGGGGAAAAACTGTTTTTT.

The V call is TRBV24-1, the J call TRBJ1-5; D remains unclear. Germline assignment: CDR1 KGHDR and CDR2 SFDVKD. CDR3 length equals 15 residues. The V and J ends lost 5 bases and 3 bases respectively, with 13 bases between them. CDR3 DNA sequence: TGTGCCACCAGTGCCGCTGGAGAGAACAATCAGCCCCAGCATTTT. Protein product: CATSAAGENNQPQHF.

The rearrangement uses TRBV2 and TRBJ1-2; TRBD1 aligns across 7 bases. The CDR3 loop spans 14 amino acids. The V gene's germline CDR1 is SNHLY and CDR2 FYNNEI. The junction had 10 bases not matched to a gene; V was cut back by 4 bases and J by 8 bases. The CDR3 sequence: CASSVKQGQGGYTF. CDR3 in DNA: TGTGCCAGCAGTGTAAAACAGGGGCAGGGAGGCTACACCTTC.

The rearrangement links TRBV11-2 to TRBJ1-4; D not resolved. V shed 5 bases and J shed 7 bases, with 20 bases lying between them. Germline loops: CDR1 SGHAT, CDR2 FQNNGV. The CDR3 sequence is 16 residues long. CDR3 sequence: CASSPGLAAGVEKLFF. In DNA form, the CDR3 reads TGTGCCAGCAGCCCTGGTCTGGCAGCGGGAGTTGAAAAACTGTTTTTT.

This chain connects TRBV28 to TRBJ1-2; D gene ambiguous. Germline V CDR1 and CDR2: MDHEN, SYDVKM. The CDR3 covers 12 residues. V shed 5 bases and J shed 4 bases, with 8 bases lying between them. CDR3 region: CASSTSGYGYTF. Written as DNA, the CDR3 is TGTGCCAGCAGTACAAGTGGCTATGGCTACACCTTC.

The chain joins TRBV13 to TRBJ2-2; no firm D call. Germline CDR1 and CDR2: PRHDT and FYEKMQ (reference sequence). V gave up 2 bases and J gave up 2 bases, with 6 bases separating them. The CDR3 totals 14 residues. CDR3 region: CASSLRSNTGELFF. CDR3 nucleotide sequence: TGTGCCAGCAGCTTACGGTCTAACACCGGGGAGCTGTTTTTT.

This clone appeared once. The chain combines TRBV11-2 with TRBJ1-2, with 8 bases aligning to TRBD1. CDR1 is SGHAT, CDR2 FQNNGV, per germline. The J segment lost 4 bases and the V segment lost 5 bases, leaving 6 bases of the junction unmatched. The CDR3 length is 14 residues. DNA for the CDR3: TGTGCCAGCAGCCCCATCAGGGGGCTCTATGGCTACACCTTC. This sequence encodes CASSPIRGLYGYTF.

The V gene is TRBV6-6, the J gene TRBJ1-2; 7 bases map to TRBD1. The germline V gene has CDR1 MNHNY and CDR2 SVGAGI (reference sequence). The CDR3 contains 13 residues. V lost 1 base and J lost 8; bases outside the gene matches: 4. CDR3 coding DNA: TGTGCCAGCAGTTACTTGACAGGGAACGGCTACACCTTC. Its protein is CASSYLTGNGYTF.